Listed below are T cell receptor beta chains from one sample, sequenced in a study of shared clonotypes between healthy human individuals. TCRdb keeps only in-frame clones here, not all; method: immunoSEQ multiplex PCR. The data hold roughly 2 million clones, with about 95% observed a single time. Source material: naive CD8+ T cells sorted from blood. Source of these receptors: a man aged 18-30 years in good health. CDR3s leave out the opening cysteine and the closing phenylalanine or tryptophan.

v_call: TRBV5-8
j_call: TRBJ1-2
cdr3_aa: ASSNADSKYYGYT

v_call: TRBV5-1
j_call: TRBJ1-5
cdr3_aa: ASSLAPDGGPQH

v_call: TRBV11-2
j_call: TRBJ1-2
cdr3_aa: ASSAQGQGELYGYT

v_call: TRBV4-1
j_call: NA
cdr3_aa: ASSQRQGYEQY

v_call: TRBV27
j_call: TRBJ1-6
cdr3_aa: ASSFFAGVDSPLH

v_call: TRBV27
j_call: TRBJ2-7
cdr3_aa: ASSSPGQLNSYEQY

v_call: TRBV29-1
j_call: TRBJ2-3
cdr3_aa: SGAGHGADTQY

v_call: TRBV5-1
j_call: TRBJ2-7
cdr3_aa: ASSLRIGQVYEQY

v_call: TRBV19
j_call: TRBJ1-1
cdr3_aa: ASSAGGASVWEAF

v_call: TRBV4-3
j_call: TRBJ2-1
cdr3_aa: ASSQDGLYNEQF

v_call: TRBV7-9
j_call: TRBJ1-5
cdr3_aa: ASSDGASNQPQH

v_call: TRBV5-1
j_call: TRBJ2-7
cdr3_aa: ASSLQQTAEQY

v_call: TRBV12-5
j_call: TRBJ2-1
cdr3_aa: ASGFEGGRENEQF

v_call: TRBV7-9
j_call: TRBJ2-5
cdr3_aa: ASSLVGGQETQY

v_call: TRBV4-1
j_call: TRBJ1-6
cdr3_aa: ASSPRGDSPLH

v_call: TRBV13
j_call: TRBJ1-3
cdr3_aa: ASSLRGTGGNTIY

v_call: TRBV27
j_call: TRBJ2-7
cdr3_aa: ASTLTGTGINEQY

v_call: TRBV2
j_call: TRBJ2-1
cdr3_aa: ATKLAAYNEQF

v_call: TRBV29-1
j_call: TRBJ2-1
cdr3_aa: SVEDRSGGASIPDEQF